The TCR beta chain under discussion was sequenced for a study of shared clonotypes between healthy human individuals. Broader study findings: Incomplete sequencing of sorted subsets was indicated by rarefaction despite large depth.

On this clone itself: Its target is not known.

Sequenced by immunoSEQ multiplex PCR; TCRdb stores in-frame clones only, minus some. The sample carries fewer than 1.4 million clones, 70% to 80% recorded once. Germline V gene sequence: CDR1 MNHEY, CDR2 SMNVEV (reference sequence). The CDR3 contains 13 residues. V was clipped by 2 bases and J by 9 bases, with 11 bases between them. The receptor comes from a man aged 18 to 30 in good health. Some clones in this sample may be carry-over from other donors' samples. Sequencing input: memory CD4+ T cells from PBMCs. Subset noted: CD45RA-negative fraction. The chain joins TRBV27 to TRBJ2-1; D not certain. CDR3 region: CASSLEVITEQFF. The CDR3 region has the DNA TGTGCCAGCAGTTTAGAGGTTATAACTGAGCAGTTCTTC.